This T cell receptor beta chain derives from a study of graft-versus-host responses after intestinal transplantation (TCRdb year 2021). Describing the broader study: The transplants that recipients got were multivisceral, liver-intestinal, or isolated intestinal. All recipients received anti-thymocyte globulin induction followed by maintenance tacrolimus and steroids for around three years. After intestinal transplantation, graft-versus-host and host-versus-graft alloreactive T cell clones in the graft, circulation and bone marrow were tracked using bulk TCR-beta CDR3 sequencing. Alloreactive clones were identified by sequencing pre-transplant mixed lymphocyte reaction products and comparing them with unstimulated pre-transplant donor and recipient T cells. The cohort enrolled 24 intestinal transplant recipients, one of whom was a retransplant, and a few patients without pretransplant specimens were excluded. A peak of at least 4% donor T cells among recipient peripheral blood mononuclear cells was the definition used for donor T cell macrochimerism. Rather than being sequenced by the commercial service, samples from a few later patients were sequenced in-house on an Illumina MiSeq and processed with MiXCR.

Notes on this clone: Its cognate antigen has yet to be identified. The record has no base qualities; no much larger clone is one base away.

The library came from the immunoSEQ multiplex PCR assay. For most patients, genomic DNA was subjected to high-throughput TCR-beta CDR3 sequencing by Adaptive Biotechnologies. In the original analysis: TCR sequencing data were retrieved from Adaptive's ImmunoSEQ software for 18 patients, whereas three other patients were processed with MiXCR and VDJtools. Because the origin of CDR3 nucleotide sequences shared between donor and recipient could not be assigned, those sequences were removed. At least 2-fold expansion over unstimulated cells and a minimum CFSE-low frequency of 0.002% (template counts) or 0.001% (read counts) were required for clones to be classified as alloreactive. A clone was considered mappable if detected in the sequenced pre-transplant spleen, lymph node, or MLR CFSE-low populations of the donor or recipient. The cumulative frequency of alloreactive clones was calculated as a percentage of all sequences, weighted by copy number. TCRdb mirrors the immuneACCESS table, restricted to in-frame sequences. Some clones are absent from its copies; in checked studies, under half trace to an unresolved V gene, and the reason for the others is unknown. The DNA was the basis for D and trimming; V, J and clone size are from that table. The sample table records tens of thousands of clones; over 85% of these occur just once. 5.5% to 6% of the sample belongs to the ten largest clones.

From its cysteine to its phenylalanine, the CDR3 spans 15 amino acids. The only DNA kept is the CDR3, 45 bases in frame from the first base. In the germline V gene, CDR1 corresponds to KGHSH and CDR2 to LQKENI. V is cut by 6 bases and J by 0 bases, and the space between the germline ends is 12 bases. Blood samples were collected up to 4 times in the first month after transplant and then at least monthly when available. The research as a whole found: GvH clones were found in recipient bone marrow, and some of the GvH clones appeared earlier in ileal mucosa or blood, which is consistent with an intestinal mucosal origin. In patients with donor T cell macrochimerism, the allografts had high GvH to HvG T cell clonal ratios. Early after transplant, peak levels of circulating GvH clones were found to be associated with declines in HvG clones. Conclusions were limited by the relatively low number and heterogeneity of intestinal transplant patients.

The sequences come from PBMCs, collected about 800 days after a first intestinal transplant, on the day of a second. The chain was built from TRBV18 and TRBJ1-5; the D gene is not confidently resolved. The sequence was obtained from a human patient who received an intestinal transplant, so some T cells may come from the graft donor. CDR3 region: CASSQYTDSNQPQHF. DNA sequence: TGTGCCAGCTCGCAGTATACAGATAGCAATCAGCCCCAGCATTTT.